The rows below give T cell receptor delta chains drawn from one sample of a study of gamma delta lymphoproliferative disorders and STAT genes. TCRdb re-processed the multiplex PCR reads via CATT. The repertoire includes approximately 1,200 delta-chain clones, over 1.1% of them detected once, and around two fifths sits in the top ten. Source material: blood. The receptors were gathered from a human donor in good health. CDR3s include the opening cysteine and the closing phenylalanine or tryptophan. A D gene is named only where the DNA matches it firmly. The size field is filled for only some rows; it gives once, few, many or a size class.

V gene	D gene	clone size	J gene	CDR3 DNA	CDR3 protein
TRDV3	TRDD3	large	TRDJ1	TGTGCCTTTATGATGGGGGATAAAGGCGGTAAACTCATCTTT	CAFMMGDKGGKLIF
TRDV2	TRDD3	medium-sized	TRDJ1	TGTGCCTGTGACACCTTACTGGGGGATACGCGTAGTAACACCGATAAACTCATCTTT	CACDTLLGDTRSNTDKLIF
TRDV1	TRDD3	large	TRDJ1	TGTGCTCTTGGGGGGGGGAGCTATCTCCTACACGTTTCTTACTGGGGGATACGGAACGATAAACTCATCTTT	CALGGGSYLLHVSYWGIRNDKLIF
TRDV2	TRDD3	.	TRDJ3	TGTGCCTGTGACACCTTACTGGGGGATACGGAGGACTCCTGGGACACCCGACAGATGTTTTTC	CACDTLLGDTEDSWDTRQMFF
TRDV2	.	.	TRDJ1	TGTGCCTGTGACGCAATTATGGGGACCGATAAACTCATCTTT	CACDAIMGTDKLIF
TRDV2	TRDD3	large	TRDJ1	TGTGCCTGTGACTTTCGCACGTACTGGGGGATAGGTGGCGATAAACTCATCTTT	CACDFRTYWGIGGDKLIF
TRDV1	TRDD2	.	TRDJ1	TGTGCTCTTGGGGAACTTTCCTTCCTTTCTCCTTCTCGGCCCGATAAACTCATCTTT	CALGELSFLSPSRPDKLIF
TRDV2	.	hyperexpanded	TRDJ1	TGTGCCTGTGACACTAAAGGGGGCACGACCGATAAACTCATCTTT	CACDTKGGTTDKLIF
TRAV29/DV5	TRDD3	large	TRDJ1	TGTGCAGCAAGCGCCGACCGTGGGGGATTAGGCACCGATAAACTCATCTTT	CAASADRGGLGTDKLIF
TRDV1	TRDD3	large	TRDJ3	TGTGCTCTTGGGGAACTCTTTCACTTTCACCTTTACTGGGGGAGGACGTGGGACACCCGACAGATGTTTTTC	CALGELFHFHLYWGRTWDTRQMFF
TRDV3	TRDD3	hyperexpanded	TRDJ1	TGTGCCTTTGGCCGCTGGGGGAGACCGGGAAAACTCATCTTT	CAFGRWGRPGKLIF
TRDV1	TRDD3	hyperexpanded	TRDJ1	TGTGCTCTTGGCCCCCGAGGGGTCGGCCTTCCTAAGCCCGAGGTACTGGGGGATACGGGGTACACCGATAAACTCATCTTT	CALGPRGVGLPKPEVLGDTGYTDKLIF
TRDV1	.	hyperexpanded	TRDJ1	TGTGCTCTTGGGGAACGCGTGGATCGGTGTGGAACCGATAAACTCATCTTT	CALGERVDRCGTDKLIF
TRDV3	TRDD3	hyperexpanded	TRDJ3	TGTGCCTTAGTACTGGGGGATACCTCCTGGGACACCCGACAGATGTTTTTC	CALVLGDTSWDTRQMFF
TRDV2	TRDD3	few	TRDJ1	TGTGCCTGTGACACCCTTACTGGGGACACCGATAAACTCATCTTT	CACDTLTGDTDKLIF
TRDV2	.	few	TRDJ1	TGTTCCGGGGGGGGAGACCCCGATCTCTACACCGATAAACTCATCTTT	CSGGGDPDLYTDKLIF
TRDV2	TRDD3	.	TRDJ1	TGTGCCTGTGACACGATTCCTACCCCGGTACTGGGGGATCAGACCGATAAACTCATCTTT	CACDTIPTPVLGDQTDKLIF
TRAV29/DV5	.	large	TRDJ1	TGTGCAGCAAGTTCCTTCCTACTCACTGGGGGATCCTACACCGATAAACTCATCTTT	CAASSFLLTGGSYTDKLIF
TRDV1	.	large	TRDJ1	TGTGCTCTTGGGGAACTACGGGGCGGGGGTCTGCATGGGGCTACCGCTGGAAACACCGATAAACTCATCTTT	CALGELRGGGLHGATAGNTDKLIF
TRAV29/DV5	.	few	TRDJ1	.	CSVLLCSKRRPWGLGTDKLIF
TRDV1	TRDD3	.	TRDJ1	TGTGCTCTTGGGGAACTTGCCCACCTGTTGTCCGCTGGGGGATACGAGCACACCGATAAACTCATCTTT	CALGELAHLLSAGGYEHTDKLIF
TRDV1	TRDD3	large	TRDJ1	TGTGCTCTTGGGGAACTACGGTGGGGGCGACGACGAATACTGGGGGATACGAAGTACACCGATAAACTCATCTTT	CALGELRWGRRRILGDTKYTDKLIF
TRDV2	TRDD3	hyperexpanded	TRDJ1	TGTGCCTGTGACAAGAACTGGGGGATAAAAAGCAAACTCATCTTT	CACDKNWGIKSKLIF
TRDV2	TRDD3	few	TRDJ1	TGTGCCTGTGACACCTTACTGGGGGGCGCCAACACCGATAAACTCATCTTT	CACDTLLGGANTDKLIF
TRDV2	TRDD3	.	TRDJ1	TGTGCCTGTGACACCGTACTGGGATACCCTGATAAACTCATCTTT	CACDTVLGYPDKLIF
TRAV29/DV5	.	.	TRDJ1	.	CSVLLCRISLTGGWRVLGHKRGTNIF
TRDV2	TRDD3	few	TRDJ1	TGTGCCTGTGACACCGTACCGGGGGATACGCGGCACGATAAACTCATCTTT	CACDTVPGDTRHDKLIF
TRDV1	TRDD3	.	TRDJ1	TGTGCTCTTGGGGACCTCTACGTACTGGGGGATTCGCGACCCTTCGATAAACTCATCTTT	CALGDLYVLGDSRPFDKLIF
TRDV2	TRDD3	few	TRDJ1	TGTGCCTGTGACGAACTTACTGGGGATACCGATAAACTCATCTTT	CACDELTGDTDKLIF
TRDV2	TRDD3	few	TRDJ3	TGTGCCTGTGACACCCTACTGGGGGATACGGAGGACTCCTGGGACACCCGGCAGATGTTTTTC	CACDTLLGDTEDSWDTRQMFF
TRDV2	.	few	TRDJ1	TGTGCCTGTGACGACATGGGTGGGGGTCCCCACACCGATAAACTCATCTTT	CACDDMGGGPHTDKLIF
TRDV1	.	large	TRDJ1	TGTGCTCTTGGGGAACTTCTTCCTAGGAGGGTCTGGGGCCCTAGTGATAAACTCATCTTT	CALGELLPRRVWGPSDKLIF
TRDV2	TRDD3	.	TRDJ1	TGTGCCTGTGACACCGTCGGTCTGGGGGATACGCCGTCAACCGATAAACTCATCTTT	CACDTVGLGDTPSTDKLIF
TRDV1	TRDD3	hyperexpanded	TRDJ1	TGTGCTCTTGGGGAACCTTGGGGGATGTACACCGATAAACTCATCTTT	CALGEPWGMYTDKLIF
TRDV2	TRDD3	few	TRDJ1	TGTGCCTGTGACACCGTTTCTACTGGGGGATATTCCACCGATAAACTCATCTTT	CACDTVSTGGYSTDKLIF
TRDV1	TRDD3	.	TRDJ1	TGTGCTCTTGGGAACACACAGGGGGCTGGGGGATATAAAACGTGGACCGATAAACTCATCTTT	CALGNTQGAGGYKTWTDKLIF
TRDV3	TRDD3	few	TRDJ1	TGTGCCTTTCGGTTGCTGGACCTGGGGGATGATCTTAACGATAAACTCATCTTT	CAFRLLDLGDDLNDKLIF
TRDV1	.	large	TRDJ1	TGTGCTCTTGGGGAAAAATGGTTCCTACATCGGTCTGGGGTAGGAGAAAAGATGGTAGGCACCGATAAACTCATCTTT	CALGEKWFLHRSGVGEKMVGTDKLIF
TRDV2	TRDD3	few	TRDJ1	TGTGCCTGTGACCCTGTACTGGGGGATACGCGCCGCGATAAACTCATCTTT	CACDPVLGDTRRDKLIF
TRDV2	TRDD3	large	TRDJ3	TGTGCCTGTGTAGGTATCCCCATCCTGGGGGATTGGTGCTGGGACACCCGACAGATGTTTTTC	CACVGIPILGDWCWDTRQMFF
TRDV2	TRDD3	few	TRDJ1	TGTGCCTGTGACACCGTATCACTGGGGGGACCCTACACCGATAAACTCATCTTT	CACDTVSLGGPYTDKLIF
TRDV2	TRDD3	medium-sized	TRDJ3	TGTGCCTGTGACACCCTACTGGGGGATACGGAGGACTCCTGGGACACCCGACAGATGTTTTTC	CACDTLLGDTEDSWDTRQMFF
TRDV2	TRDD3	few	TRDJ1	TGTGCCTGTGACACCGTACTGGGGGATACGCGGCACGATAAACTCATCTTT	CACDTVLGDTRHDKLIF
TRDV2	.	.	TRDJ1	TGTGCCTGTGACAGGCCTGGGGCCGCCAACACCGATAAACTCATCTTT	CACDRPGAANTDKLIF
TRDV2	TRDD3	few	TRDJ1	TGTGCCTGTGACCCGCTTGCAACTGGGGGATACAATCTCCCGACCGATAAACTCATCTTT	CACDPLATGGYNLPTDKLIF
TRDV3	TRDD3	few	TRDJ1	TGTGCCCAATCCATTGTGGGGGTACTGGGGGATACGGGGTACACCGATAAACTCATCTTT	CAQSIVGVLGDTGYTDKLIF
TRDV2	TRDD3	.	TRDJ1	TGTGCCTGTGACACGTTTGGTTTGGGGGATACGCCGGGGGATAAACTCATCTTT	CACDTFGLGDTPGDKLIF
TRDV2	TRDD3	hyperexpanded	TRDJ1	TGTGCCTGTGACACCGGACTACTGGGGGATACGCGGCACGATAAACTCATCTTT	CACDTGLLGDTRHDKLIF
TRDV2	TRDD3	.	TRDJ1	TGTGCCTGTGACACACTGGGGAGGTACACCGATAAACTCATCTTT	CACDTLGRYTDKLIF